This TCR beta chain came from a study of PD-1 blockade in classical Hodgkin lymphoma. In the case of this clone: Its specificity is unknown.

Specified time point: cycle 4 day 1 (C4D1), after five to seven weeks of nivolumab. Each patient's relapse followed autologous stem cell transplantation, and brentuximab vedotin exposure varied. Germline assignment: CDR1 MGHRA and CDR2 YSYEKL. V gave up 0 bases and J gave up 0 bases, with 22 bases separating them. The CDR3 has 20 residues. Overall study findings and caveats: According to reports, newly diagnosed patients had lower baseline TCR diversity than healthy donors, and relapsed/refractory patients had lower baseline TCR diversity still. Nivolumab initiation under 1 year post-ASCT meant exclusion.

Assay: immunoSEQ multiplex PCR; the TCRdb copy retains only in-frame clones and omits some. Of fewer than 100,000 clones in the sample, more than 85% were seen once. The sample in question was peripheral blood mononuclear cells (PBMCs), obtained before the fourth cycle of nivolumab. This chain links TRBV4-1 with TRBJ2-3; no reliable D call. This TCR was recovered from a human donor with classical Hodgkin lymphoma. The CDR3 is CASSQDFPSPRLRSTDTQYF. The CDR3 nucleotides read TGCGCCAGCAGCCAAGATTTCCCCTCCCCCAGATTGCGTAGCACAGATACGCAGTATTTT.